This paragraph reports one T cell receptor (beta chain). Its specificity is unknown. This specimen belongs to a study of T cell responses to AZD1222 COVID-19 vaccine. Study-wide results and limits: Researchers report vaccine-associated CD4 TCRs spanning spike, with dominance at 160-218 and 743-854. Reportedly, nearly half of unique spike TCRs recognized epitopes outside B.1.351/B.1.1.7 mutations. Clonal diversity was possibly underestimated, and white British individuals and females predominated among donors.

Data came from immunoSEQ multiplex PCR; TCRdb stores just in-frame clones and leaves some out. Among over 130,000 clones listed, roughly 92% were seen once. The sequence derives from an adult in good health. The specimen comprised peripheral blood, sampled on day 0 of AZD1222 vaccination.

The CDR3 nucleotides are TGTGCCAGCAGTTACGGGGGGGCCGCCGGGGAGCTGTTTTTT. This codes for CASSYGGAAGELFF. This sequence joins TRBV6-2 or TRBV6-3 and TRBJ2-2, with D maybe TRBD2 (7 bases). Germline V CDR1 and CDR2: MNHEY, SVGEGT. This CDR3 spans 14 amino acids. The V and J ends lost 2 bases and 6 bases respectively, with 10 bases between them.